This T cell receptor (beta chain) was profiled in a study of T cell repertoires in cytomegalovirus infection (dated by TCRdb to about 2019). For the wider study: Because public TCR beta signatures pointed to carriage of CMV infection together with the matching HLA type, the HLA type of each donor mattered for the analysis. Broad study findings and their caveats: In both this cohort and an independent cohort of 350 or so donors, the cumulative frequency of public TCR beta family members distinguished carriers of CMV infection plus the relevant HLA type. The ex vivo response was dominated by HLA-C-restricted CMV-specific TCR beta clonotypes, and the single most frequent clonotype in two of eight donors was supplied by these HLA-C-restricted clonotypes.

The CDR3 goes from the cysteine to the phenylalanine over 13 residues. Only CDR3 DNA remains: 39 bases, in frame from the first base. V sheds 6 bases and J sheds 0 bases, leaving 11 bases between their ends. CDR1 and CDR2 (SQVTM, ANQGSEA) derive from the germline V gene. With respect to this clonotype: Which antigen it targets is not known. No clone much larger than this one lies a single base away; base qualities are absent.

The sequencing machine was an Illumina HiSeq 1500. The raw public reads went through TCRdb reprocessing: fastp at Q25, MiXCR clone calling, in-frame beta chains kept. Each entry is one CDR3 protein sequence, shown with its most common DNA and genes. Within this sample are about 250,000 distinct CDR3 sequences, with more than 15% of them counted one time only. The top ten clonotypes cover approximately 51% of the sample. Specimen: CD8+ T cells from PBMCs. The sequence was obtained from a human donor in good health (CMV status not recorded). Some clones in this sample may be carry-over from other donors' samples. This receptor chain uses TRBV29-1 and TRBJ1-2; the D gene is unclear. CDR3 protein: CSVRNAANYGYTF. The DNA sequence reads TGCAGCGTCCGCAACGCGGCTAACTATGGCTACACCTTC.